Listed below are T cell receptor beta chains from one sample, sequenced in a study of T cell repertoires in cytomegalovirus infection. Using its own MiXCR run on the reads, TCRdb lists one record per CDR3 protein. The table shows over 55,000 distinct CDR3 sequences, with roughly 21% occurring only once. Their antigens are not known. The specimen comprised CD8+ T cells from cultured PBMCs, sampled from culture after CMV antigen stimulation. Receptor source: a human donor in good health (CMV status not recorded). Some clones in this sample may be carry-over from other donors' samples. CDR3s include the opening cysteine and the closing phenylalanine or tryptophan. D genes are given only for firm matches. Clone size is stated in some rows and not others, as once, few, many or a class when expanded.

d_call | j_call | v_call | clone_size | cdr3_nt | cdr3_aa
TRBD1 | TRBJ2-7 | TRBV11-2 | - | TGTGCCAGCAGCTCAAGCATGGACAGGGGATACGAGCAGTACTTC | CASSSSMDRGYEQYF
TRBD2 | TRBJ2-1 | TRBV7-9 | few | TGTGCCAGCAGCCCTGTGTCTAGCGGGAGGGCCGATGAGCAGTTCTTC | CASSPVSSGRADEQFF
- | TRBJ2-3 | TRBV7-3 | - | TGTGCCAGCAGCTTAATAGCAGGCGGGCAAGGGAGCACAGATACGCAGTATTTT | CASSLIAGGQGSTDTQYF
TRBD1 | TRBJ1-5 | TRBV28 | few | TGTGCCAGCAGAGGGGACAGGGCGAGACAGCCCCAGCATTTT | CASRGDRARQPQHF
- | TRBJ1-5 | TRBV7-9 | - | TGTGCCAGCAGCTTGATACATGAACCTATAGGTGGTAGCAATCAGCCCCAGCATTTT | CASSLIHEPIGGSNQPQHF
- | TRBJ2-2 | TRBV7-3 | - | TGTGCCAGCAGCTTAATAATAGCTCCGAATCACACCGGGGAGCTGTTTTTT | CASSLIIAPNHTGELFF
- | TRBJ1-1 | TRBV29-1 | - | TGCAGCGTCCCCAACCCAGGCCTGAACACTGAAGCTTTCTTT | CSVPNPGLNTEAFF
TRBD1 | TRBJ1-1 | TRBV29-1 | - | TGCAGCGTCGATAGACAGGGAGGAGGAACTGAAGCTTTCTTT | CSVDRQGGGTEAFF
- | TRBJ2-2 | TRBV27 | - | TGTGCCAGCAGTTTATCAGCTGACACCGGGGAGCTGTTTTTT | CASSLSADTGELFF
- | TRBJ1-1 | TRBV4-2 | few | TGTGCCAGCAGCCAAGAAGCGACAGGCGGAACTGAAGCTTTCTTT | CASSQEATGGTEAFF
TRBD1 | TRBJ2-7 | TRBV20-1 | few | TGCAGTGCTAGCCCCCCGGGACAGGGGGGTTACGAGCAGTACTTC | CSASPPGQGGYEQYF
TRBD1 | TRBJ2-7 | TRBV15 | - | TGTGCCACCAAAGGACAGGGTTTGTCCTACGAGCAGTACTTC | CATKGQGLSYEQYF
TRBD1 | TRBJ1-1 | TRBV4-1 | few | TGCGCCAGCAGCCAAACCGGGACAGGGACTGAAGCTTTCTTT | CASSQTGTGTEAFF
- | TRBJ2-5 | TRBV12-3/TRBV12-4 | - | TGTGCCAGCAGTTTTCGGGCCAACCAAGAGACCCAGTACTTC | CASSFRANQETQYF